This T cell receptor (beta chain) comes out of a study of cytomegalovirus exposure and HLA in healthy donors (TCRdb year 2017). About the investigation overall: An earlier analysis of approximately 600 of the donors reported roughly 300 Gb of sequence data and roughly 110 million unique TCR beta sequences from about 179 million T cells. An early release that covered about 640 HLA-typed donors contained approximately 290 gigabases of sequencing data and approximately 85 million unique TCR sequences. Of the approximately 400 genotyped donors, 65% to 90% fell in the genetic ancestry cluster associated with self-reported Caucasian donors. The aim of the study was to test whether cataloging public T cell receptors could identify signatures of past pathogen exposure. The study profiled the T cell repertoires of some 610 subjects by immunosequencing and related them to cytomegalovirus serostatus. Besides the first cohort of around 700 subjects, a separate validation cohort made up of 90 to 150 different subjects was used. The study combined high-throughput TCR immunosequencing, statistical association of individual TCRs with disease status, and machine learning to predict cytomegalovirus infection status. In a later analysis, previously published TCR beta repertoires from several hundred donors were re-analyzed and high-resolution HLA genotyping was added so that TCR occurrence patterns could be studied. In the later analysis, no new phenotypic data were used to find candidate immune exposures; instead, reliance was placed on TCR beta sequences and their occurrence across donors. In an earlier analysis of 500 to 650 of the donors, high-throughput TCR beta sequencing was used to judge whether each TCR beta V gene segment behaved as functional or pseudogenic. Donor age, sex, ethnicity and CMV serostatus were compiled alongside the repertoire data. Genome-wide SNP genotypes for about 55% of the roughly 670 donors were used in a later genetic analysis, which treated that subset as a discovery cohort. All discovery cohort repertoires had been generated using a single sequencing platform. Both class I and class II loci were covered by HLA typing, at four-digit resolution. Typing coverage differed by locus: A, B, C, DRB1 and DQB1 were typed in roughly 629-630 donors, DQA1 in about 550, DPA1 in some 610, and DPB1 in about 450. Five DR-DQ haplotypes were handled as single units for association and clustering because linkage in the cohort was strong. On average, 235,054 unique TCR beta nucleotide sequences were sequenced per donor among some 430 genotyped donors of the cohort, with 15% to 20% of those sequences being non-productive. Findings and caveats that apply to the study as a whole: Most CMV-associated TCR beta chains appeared to be HLA-restricted in a later analysis, and the HLA associations seemed to be driven largely by CMV exposure. Compared with the approximately 700-donor mean, donors in an Asian-associated ancestry cluster had fewer N-insertions in productive TCRs, according to a later genetic analysis. In this cohort, only TCR beta chains were sequenced, and detectable features were limited by the absence of alpha or paired-chain data. Assigning TCR associations to individual alleles was difficult when HLA alleles, especially DR and DQ, strongly co-occurred. Broadly in line with IMGT annotations, most TCR beta V segments showed up in productive rearrangements about 87% or about 30% of the time in an earlier analysis of a few hundred of the donors. Because HLA typing was unavailable for some donors at each locus, only the typed subset was used in association tests. For the cohort, immune exposure information was limited to CMV serostatus. Linkage disequilibrium might explain the correlated functional status among segregating V segments, but an unknown experimental factor could not be ruled out. In a later analysis, HLA-associated TCR beta chains showed more clonal expansion and lower generation probabilities than non-associated chains that were equally common. A total of 164 TCR beta chains were listed by the study as associated with cytomegalovirus. In a later analysis, TCR association rates were found to vary across HLA loci, with the most associated TCRs seen for DRB1 alleles and the fewest for HLA-C alleles. Three of the identified cytomegalovirus-associated TCR beta chains were confirmed in vitro to be specific for cytomegalovirus antigens. A later analysis associated about 17,000 TCR beta sequences with specific HLA alleles at a false discovery rate of 0.05. The authors suggested that the approach could potentially be generalized to other disease states and immunological phenotypes. The earlier analysis of about 600 of the donors excluded roughly 16 rarely observed V segments, including chromosome 9 orphons, because counts were too low. The classifier was reported to diagnose cytomegalovirus status with high specificity and sensitivity in both the original cohort and the validation cohort. A further reported finding was that TCR beta sequences accurately predicted the HLA-A and HLA-B alleles for most subjects in the first cohort. In a later genetic analysis, a missense DCLRE1C variant was associated with V-gene and J-gene trimming of TCR beta chains, and the association was replicated in an independent cohort. Some IMGT-functional V segments, including TRBV6-2 and TRBV6-3, could not be distinguished by the 87-base-pair reads and were therefore excluded. In a later analysis, several top co-occurrence clusters were reported to appear linked to parvovirus B19, influenza, CMV and Epstein-Barr virus. Most TCR sequences were observed very rarely across donors, whereas some public TCRs were present in many individuals. A group of highly shared sequence variants was considered likely to be a technical artifact of the sequencing pipeline. Presence/absence analyses assumed roughly uniform sequencing depth across donors, an assumption that may not hold.

This clone was seen a few times. No cognate antigen has been identified for it. Qualities for individual bases were not recorded, and no much larger clone is one base off. Other nucleotide sequences from this sample produce the same CDR3. The cohort was made up of approximately 700 healthy bone marrow donors. At the time of sampling, all cohort members were nominally healthy, though unrecorded immune exposures were likely present. Of the roughly 620 cohort members, 289 had positive CMV serostatus and about 330 had negative CMV serostatus, and CMV serostatus was not recorded for the donor. Every donor gave a peripheral blood sample, and the peripheral blood mononuclear cells from that sample were used for TCR beta sequencing. The Qiagen DNeasy Blood Extraction Kit was used to extract genomic DNA from the blood cell samples. Ends trimmed: V by 3 bases, J by 5 bases; bases unmatched to a gene: 7. Measured from the cysteine to the phenylalanine, the CDR3 is 16 residues long. Left in the record is the CDR3 DNA by itself, 48 bases read in frame from the first base. From a lookup of the germline V gene, CDR1 and CDR2 are SGDLS and YYNGEE.

Libraries were built with the immunoSEQ multiplex PCR assay. A mixture of 60 forward primers for TCR Vbeta segments and 13 reverse primers for TCR Jbeta segments was used in the multiplex PCR. Amplification of the CDR3 region of rearranged TCR beta genes was performed with a multiplex PCR assay on genomic DNA. Amplified TCR beta libraries were sequenced as 87-base-pair reads on the Illumina HiSeq System. Per the authors' processing: In a later analysis, some 80 million unique TCR beta chains were counted across the roughly 610 repertoires, and about 9.9 million of these chains were shared by at least two donors. Raw reads were error-corrected and collapsed into unique sequences with a nearest-neighbor algorithm that merged closely related sequences to remove PCR and sequencing errors. V, D and J gene segments were assigned by aligning CDR3 sequences to IMGT reference sequences. For a sequence to be retained, at least a six-nucleotide match to both a V gene segment and a J gene segment was required. A rearrangement was called productive if the CDR3 had no stop codons and remained in frame with V and J, and every other rearrangement was called non-productive. CDR3 was defined by IMGT convention, running from the second conserved V-encoded cysteine to the conserved J-encoded phenylalanine. The earlier analysis of 587 of the donors excluded sequences that lacked an unambiguous match to a single V gene segment. In an earlier analysis of some 590 of the donors, V segments were called functional above 56.7% productive rearrangements and were called segregating when the between-donor standard deviation exceeded 5%. A statistical classification framework was developed to diagnose cytomegalovirus status using the catalog of TCR beta chain sequences. V and J gene assignment, in a later analysis, came from comparing TCR nucleotide sequences with IMGT/GENE-DB human TR gene sequences. Using the TCRdist pipeline, a later analysis assigned CDR3 sequences along with most-parsimonious VDJ recombination scenarios. In a later analysis, each TCR beta chain was defined by its CDR3 amino acid sequence together with its V-gene family, and reads without a unique V-gene family were excluded. A later analysis removed several hundred highly shared, low-generation-probability nucleotide sequences to deal with suspected cross-contamination and a sequencing artifact. For each public chain, a later analysis derived a clonal expansion index from normalized ranks of inferred template counts within each repertoire. Generation probabilities in a later analysis came from a VDJ recombination model fitted to out-of-frame rearrangements, and those results were checked against IGoR. A later analysis scored TCR-TCR, TCR-HLA and TCR-CMV co-occurrence with hypergeometric tests, applying a repertoire-size bias correction to TCR pairs. False discovery rates were estimated in a later analysis by permuting HLA or CMV assignments 20 times. In a later analysis, co-occurring TCRs were grouped with DBSCAN, and TCRdist sequence similarity was added when clustering was performed within HLA-allele-positive subsets. Repertoires with fewer than 30,000 or more than 120,000 public chains, plus five repertoires with anomalous nucleotide sharing, were excluded from co-occurrence clustering. The table comes from immuneACCESS by way of TCRdb, which keeps in-frame sequences with V and J called. Part of the clones is missing from these tables; in studies checked, under half for an unresolved V gene and the rest for unknown reasons. Clone size and V and J calls were adopted from that table, with D and trimming inferred from the DNA. The table for this sample lists around 90,000 clones; about two thirds of them were counted only once. Together, the top ten hold 2% to 2.5% of the sample.

The sample was PBMCs. This sequence originates from a human donor in good health. The chain links TRBV9 with TRBJ2-1; 11 bases in between match TRBD2. The CDR3 amino acid sequence is: CASSAFGLAGNNEQFF. The nucleotide sequence is TGTGCCAGCAGCGCCTTCGGACTAGCGGGTAACAATGAGCAGTTCTTC. When the CDR3 is completed using the reference TRBV9 and TRBJ2-1 genes on either side, the full variable domain is DSGVTQTPKHLITATGQRVTLRCSPRSGDLSVYWYQQSLDQGLQFLIQYYNGEERAKGNILERFSAQQFPDLHSELNLSSLELGDSALYFCASSAFGLAGNNEQFFGPGTRLTVL.